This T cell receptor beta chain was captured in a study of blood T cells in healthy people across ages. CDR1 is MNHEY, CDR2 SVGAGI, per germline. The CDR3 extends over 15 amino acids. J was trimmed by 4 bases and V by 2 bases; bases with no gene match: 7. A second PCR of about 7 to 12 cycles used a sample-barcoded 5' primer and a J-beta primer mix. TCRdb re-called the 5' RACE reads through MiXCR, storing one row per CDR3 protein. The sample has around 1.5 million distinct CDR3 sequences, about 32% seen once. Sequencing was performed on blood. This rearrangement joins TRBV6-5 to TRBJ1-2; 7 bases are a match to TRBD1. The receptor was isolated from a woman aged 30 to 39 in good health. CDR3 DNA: TGTGCCAGCAGTTACCTAGACAGGGAAGCCTATGGCTACACCTTC. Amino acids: CASSYLDREAYGYTF.